This TCR beta chain originates from a study of blood T cell repertoires in COVID-19. This CDR3 is built from 17 residues. Germline V gives CDR1 SGHTA, CDR2 FQGNSA. V shed 5 bases and J shed 4 bases, with 21 bases lying between them. Original processing methods: Amplification from reference gene primers served as the basis for estimated nucleated cell counts. The method was immunoSEQ multiplex PCR; TCRdb's version includes in-frame clones alone and lacks a portion of them. V, J and clone size are taken as reported in that table, and D and trimming were inferred from the DNA itself. The sample carries roughly 160,000 clones, 65% to 85% recorded once.

Sequencing input: peripheral blood. The J gene is TRBJ2-1, the V gene TRBV7-2; D may be TRBD2 (7 bases). This clonotype was sampled from a man aged 70-80 years with active or convalescent COVID-19. CDR3 residues: CASSGPGGHRGYNEQFF. The DNA for the CDR3 is TGTGCCAGCAGCGGCCCGGGGGGACACCGGGGTTACAATGAGCAGTTCTTC.